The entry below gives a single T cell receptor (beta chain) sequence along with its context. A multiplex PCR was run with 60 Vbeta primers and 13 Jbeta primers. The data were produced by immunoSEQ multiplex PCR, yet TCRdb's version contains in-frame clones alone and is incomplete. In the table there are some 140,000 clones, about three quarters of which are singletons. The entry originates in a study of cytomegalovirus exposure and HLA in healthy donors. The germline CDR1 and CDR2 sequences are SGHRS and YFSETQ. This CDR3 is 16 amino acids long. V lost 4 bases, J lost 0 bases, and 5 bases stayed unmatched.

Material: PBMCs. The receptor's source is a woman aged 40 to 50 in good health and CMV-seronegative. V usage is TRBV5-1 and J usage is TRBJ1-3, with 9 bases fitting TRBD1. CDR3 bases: TGCGCCAGCAGCGTCGGACAGGGGAACTCTGGAAACACCATATATTTT. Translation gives CASSVGQGNSGNTIYF.